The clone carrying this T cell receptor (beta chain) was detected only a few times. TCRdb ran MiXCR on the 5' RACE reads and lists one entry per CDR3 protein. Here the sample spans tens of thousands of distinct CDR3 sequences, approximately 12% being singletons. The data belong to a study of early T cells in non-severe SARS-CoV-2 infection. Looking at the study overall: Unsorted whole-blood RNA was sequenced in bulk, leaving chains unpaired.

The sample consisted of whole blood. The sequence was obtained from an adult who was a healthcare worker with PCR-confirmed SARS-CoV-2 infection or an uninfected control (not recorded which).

CDR3 region: CSARFGTGSDTIYF. CDR3 nucleotides: TGCAGTGCTAGATTTGGGACAGGGTCGGACACCATATATTTT. The gene calls are TRBV20-1 and TRBJ1-3, with 9 bases lining up with TRBD1. The V and J ends lost 2 bases and 8 bases, in that order; junction bases with no gene match: 7. CDR1 is DFQATT and CDR2 is SNEGSKA in the germline V gene (reference sequence). The CDR3 is 14 residues long.